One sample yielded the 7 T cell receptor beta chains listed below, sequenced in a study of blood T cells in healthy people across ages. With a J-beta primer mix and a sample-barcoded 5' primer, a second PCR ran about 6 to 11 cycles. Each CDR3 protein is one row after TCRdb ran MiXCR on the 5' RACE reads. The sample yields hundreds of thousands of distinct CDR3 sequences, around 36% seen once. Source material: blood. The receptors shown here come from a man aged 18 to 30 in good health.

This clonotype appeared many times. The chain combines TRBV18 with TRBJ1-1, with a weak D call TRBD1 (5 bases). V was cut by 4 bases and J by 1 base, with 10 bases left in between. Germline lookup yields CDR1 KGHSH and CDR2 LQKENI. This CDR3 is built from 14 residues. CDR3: CASSLTQGNTEAFF. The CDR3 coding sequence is TGTGCCAGCTCACTAACGCAGGGGAACACTGAAGCTTTCTTT.

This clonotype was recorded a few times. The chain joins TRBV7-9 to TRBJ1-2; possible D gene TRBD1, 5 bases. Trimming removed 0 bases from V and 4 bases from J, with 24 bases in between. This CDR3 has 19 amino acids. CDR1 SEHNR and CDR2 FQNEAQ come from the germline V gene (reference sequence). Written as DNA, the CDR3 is TGTGCCAGCAGCTTAGCCATACCGGGACGTACTAGCTGGGGCTATGGCTACACCTTC. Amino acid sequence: CASSLAIPGRTSWGYGYTF.

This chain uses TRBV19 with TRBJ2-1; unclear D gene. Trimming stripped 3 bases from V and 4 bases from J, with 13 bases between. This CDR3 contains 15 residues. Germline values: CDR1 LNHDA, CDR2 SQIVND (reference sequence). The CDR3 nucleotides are TGTGCCAGTAGTATCGGGCCCCCACCATACAATGAGCAGTTCTTC. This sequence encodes CASSIGPPPYNEQFF.

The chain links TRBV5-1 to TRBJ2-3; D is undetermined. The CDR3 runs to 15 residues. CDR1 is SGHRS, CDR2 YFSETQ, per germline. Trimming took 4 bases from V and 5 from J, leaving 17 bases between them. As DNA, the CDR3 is TGCGCCAGCAGCCAGAACTGGGATCTGAGAGATACGCAGTATTTT. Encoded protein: CASSQNWDLRDTQYF.

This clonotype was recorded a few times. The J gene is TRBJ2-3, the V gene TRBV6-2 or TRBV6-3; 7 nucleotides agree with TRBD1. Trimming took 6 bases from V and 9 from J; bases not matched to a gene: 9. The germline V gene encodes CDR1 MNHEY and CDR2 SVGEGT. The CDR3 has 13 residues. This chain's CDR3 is CASSPGTASTQYF. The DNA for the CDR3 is TGTGCCAGCAGCCCCGGGACAGCCTCCACGCAGTATTTT.

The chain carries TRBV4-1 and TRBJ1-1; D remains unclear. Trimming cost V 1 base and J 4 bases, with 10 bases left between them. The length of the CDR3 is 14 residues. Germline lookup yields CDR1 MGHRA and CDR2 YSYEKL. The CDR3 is CASSQVRVRTEAFF. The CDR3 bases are TGCGCCAGCAGCCAAGTTAGGGTGCGCACTGAAGCTTTCTTT.

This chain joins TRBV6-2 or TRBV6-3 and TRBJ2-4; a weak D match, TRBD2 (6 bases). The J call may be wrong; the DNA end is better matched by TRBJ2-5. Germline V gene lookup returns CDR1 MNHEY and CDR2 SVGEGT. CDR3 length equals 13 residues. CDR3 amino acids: CASNLGGGETQYF. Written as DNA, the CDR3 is TGTGCCAGCAACCTGGGGGGAGGCGAGACCCAGTACTTC.